This T cell receptor (beta chain) stems from a study of blood T cell repertoires in COVID-19. Whole-study context: T cells, B-cell-depleted T cells, or PBMCs provided the cDNA or gDNA that served as material.

Method: immunoSEQ multiplex PCR; TCRdb's copy keeps in-frame clones and lacks some. The table records about 280,000 clones, about nine tenths of them present only once. Cohort placement rested on clinical history that participants reported themselves. Recovered status applied to Cohort 3 donors who had two consecutive negative PCRs. It also applied to those with clearance or with symptom resolution. Germline CDR1 reads LGHDT; CDR2 reads YNNKEL (reference sequence). The length of the CDR3 is 14 residues. The V and J ends lost 1 base and 8 bases respectively, with 13 bases between them. The receptor was isolated from a woman aged 60-70 years who had recovered from COVID-19. The chain links TRBV3-1 (or the pseudogene TRBV3-2) to TRBJ2-3; a possible D gene is TRBD1 (5 bases). The sequenced material came from PBMCs or T cells enriched from blood (not recorded which). The CDR3: CASSQGRDRATQYF. CDR3 bases: TGTGCCAGCAGCCAAGGCAGGGATCGTGCTACGCAGTATTTT.